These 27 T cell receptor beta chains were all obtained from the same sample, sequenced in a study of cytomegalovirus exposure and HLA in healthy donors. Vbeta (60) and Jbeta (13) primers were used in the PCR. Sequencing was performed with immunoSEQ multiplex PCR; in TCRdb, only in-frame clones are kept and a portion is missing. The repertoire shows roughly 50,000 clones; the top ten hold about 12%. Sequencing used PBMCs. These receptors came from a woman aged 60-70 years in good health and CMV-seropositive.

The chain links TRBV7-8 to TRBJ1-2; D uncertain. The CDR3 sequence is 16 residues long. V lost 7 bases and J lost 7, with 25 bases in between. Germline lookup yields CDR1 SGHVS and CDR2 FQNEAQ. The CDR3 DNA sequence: TGTGCCAGCACCCTAAGGACGGGAGAGTCAAGGATTGGCTACACCTTC. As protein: CASTLRTGESRIGYTF.

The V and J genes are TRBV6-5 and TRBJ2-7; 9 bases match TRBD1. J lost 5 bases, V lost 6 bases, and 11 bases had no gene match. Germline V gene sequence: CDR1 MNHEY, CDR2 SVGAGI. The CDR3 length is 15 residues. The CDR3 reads CASRQLPGQGNEQYF. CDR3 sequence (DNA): TGTGCCAGCAGACAACTACCGGGACAGGGAAACGAGCAGTACTTC.

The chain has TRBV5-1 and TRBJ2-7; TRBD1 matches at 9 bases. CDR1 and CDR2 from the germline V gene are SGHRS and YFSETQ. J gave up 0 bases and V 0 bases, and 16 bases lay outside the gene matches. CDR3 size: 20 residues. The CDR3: CASSLGWGQGNYLSSYEQYF. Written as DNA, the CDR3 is TGCGCCAGCAGCTTGGGGTGGGGACAGGGAAATTATCTAAGCTCCTACGAGCAGTACTTC.

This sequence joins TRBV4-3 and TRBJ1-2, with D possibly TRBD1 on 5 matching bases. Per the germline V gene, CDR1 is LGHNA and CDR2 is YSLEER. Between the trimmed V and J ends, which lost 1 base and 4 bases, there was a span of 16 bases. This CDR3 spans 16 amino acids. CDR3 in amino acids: CASSQGTQGTGYGYTF. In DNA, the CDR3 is TGCGCCAGCAGCCAAGGAACGCAGGGAACTGGCTATGGCTACACCTTC.

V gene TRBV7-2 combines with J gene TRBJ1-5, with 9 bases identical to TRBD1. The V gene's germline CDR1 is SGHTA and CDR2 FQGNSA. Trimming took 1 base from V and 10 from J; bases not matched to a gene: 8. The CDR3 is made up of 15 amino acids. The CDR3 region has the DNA TGTGCCAGCAGCTTAGGGGGACAGGGAGTAGGACCCCAGCATTTT. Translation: CASSLGGQGVGPQHF.

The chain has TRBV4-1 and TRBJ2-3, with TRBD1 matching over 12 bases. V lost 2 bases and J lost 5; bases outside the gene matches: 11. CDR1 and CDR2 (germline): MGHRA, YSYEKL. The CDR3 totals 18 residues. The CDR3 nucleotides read TGCGCCAGCAGCCAAAGGAGAGAGGGACAGGGGGCGTTAGATACGCAGTATTTT. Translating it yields CASSQRREGQGALDTQYF.

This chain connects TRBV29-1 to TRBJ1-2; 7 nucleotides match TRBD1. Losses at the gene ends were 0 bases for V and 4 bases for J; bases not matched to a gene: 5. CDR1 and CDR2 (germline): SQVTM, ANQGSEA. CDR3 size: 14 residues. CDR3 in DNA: TGCAGCGTTGAAGATCGACGGGACAGCTATGGCTACACCTTC. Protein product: CSVEDRRDSYGYTF.

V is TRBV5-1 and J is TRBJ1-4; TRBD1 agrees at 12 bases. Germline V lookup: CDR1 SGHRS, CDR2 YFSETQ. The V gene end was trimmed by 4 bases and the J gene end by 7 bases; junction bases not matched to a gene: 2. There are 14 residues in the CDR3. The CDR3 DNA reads TGCGCCAGCAGCAGGGGACAGGGGGCTGAAAAACTGTTTTTT. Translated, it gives CASSRGQGAEKLFF.

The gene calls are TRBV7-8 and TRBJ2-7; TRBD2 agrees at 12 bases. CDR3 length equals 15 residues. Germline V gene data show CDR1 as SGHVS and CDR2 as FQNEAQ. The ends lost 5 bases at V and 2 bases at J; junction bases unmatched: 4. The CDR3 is CASSPASGGAYEQYF. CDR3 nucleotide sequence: TGTGCCAGCAGCCCGGCTAGCGGGGGGGCCTACGAGCAGTACTTC.

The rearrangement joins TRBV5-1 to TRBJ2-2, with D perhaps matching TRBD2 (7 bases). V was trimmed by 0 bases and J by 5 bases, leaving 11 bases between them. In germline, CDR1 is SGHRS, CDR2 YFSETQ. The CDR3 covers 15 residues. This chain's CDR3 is CASSLEGGRTGELFF. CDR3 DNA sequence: TGCGCCAGCAGCTTGGAGGGGGGGCGAACCGGGGAGCTGTTTTTT.

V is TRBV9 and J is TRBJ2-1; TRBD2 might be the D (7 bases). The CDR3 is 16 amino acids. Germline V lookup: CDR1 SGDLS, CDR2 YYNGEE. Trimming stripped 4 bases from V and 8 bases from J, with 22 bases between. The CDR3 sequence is CASSPLGGGALDEQFF. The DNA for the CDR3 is TGTGCCAGCAGCCCCCTGGGAGGGGGGGCTTTAGATGAGCAGTTCTTC.

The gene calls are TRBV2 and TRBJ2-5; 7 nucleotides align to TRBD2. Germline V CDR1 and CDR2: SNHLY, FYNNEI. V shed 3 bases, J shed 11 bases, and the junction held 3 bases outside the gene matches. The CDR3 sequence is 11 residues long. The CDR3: CASSDGGEQYF. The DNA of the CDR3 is TGTGCCAGCAGTGATGGGGGGGAGCAGTACTTC.

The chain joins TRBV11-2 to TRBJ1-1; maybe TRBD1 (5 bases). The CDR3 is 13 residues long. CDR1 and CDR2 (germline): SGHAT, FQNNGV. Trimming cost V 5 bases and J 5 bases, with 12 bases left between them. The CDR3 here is CASSITGGTEAFF. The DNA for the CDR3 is TGTGCCAGCAGCATTACAGGAGGGACTGAAGCTTTCTTT.

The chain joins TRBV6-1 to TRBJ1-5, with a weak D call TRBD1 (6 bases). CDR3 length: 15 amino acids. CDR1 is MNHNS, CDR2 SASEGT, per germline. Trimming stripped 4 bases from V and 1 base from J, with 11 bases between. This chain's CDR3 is CASSGQGLSNQPQHF. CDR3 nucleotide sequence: TGTGCCAGCAGTGGGCAGGGGCTAAGCAATCAGCCCCAGCATTTT.

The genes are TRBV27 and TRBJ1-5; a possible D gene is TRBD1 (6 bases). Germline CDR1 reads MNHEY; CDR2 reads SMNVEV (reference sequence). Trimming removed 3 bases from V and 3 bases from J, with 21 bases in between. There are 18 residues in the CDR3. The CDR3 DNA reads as TGTGCCAGCAGTTTGAGGTTTCCAAGACAGGATGACAATCAGCCCCAGCATTTT. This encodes CASSLRFPRQDDNQPQHF.

The DNA of the CDR3 is TGCGCCAGCAGCCAGGCCTACAGGATCACTGAAGCTTTCTTT. Protein sequence: CASSQAYRITEAFF. The V gene is TRBV4-1, the J gene TRBJ1-1; D is perhaps TRBD1 (5 bases). The CDR3 is made up of 14 amino acids. V lost 3 bases, J lost 4 bases, and 12 bases lay in between. Germline lookup yields CDR1 MGHRA and CDR2 YSYEKL.

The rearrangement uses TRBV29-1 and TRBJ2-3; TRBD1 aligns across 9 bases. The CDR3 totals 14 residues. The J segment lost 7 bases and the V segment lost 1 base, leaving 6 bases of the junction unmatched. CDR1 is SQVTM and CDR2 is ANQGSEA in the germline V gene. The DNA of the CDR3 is TGCAGCGTTGAAGGTCGGACAGGGGCGAATACGCAGTATTTT. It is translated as CSVEGRTGANTQYF.

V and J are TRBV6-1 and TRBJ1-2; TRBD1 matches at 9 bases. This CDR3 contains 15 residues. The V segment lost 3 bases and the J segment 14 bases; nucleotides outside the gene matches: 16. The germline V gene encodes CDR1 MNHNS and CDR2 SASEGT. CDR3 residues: CASSDPRGQGTPGTF. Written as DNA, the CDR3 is TGTGCCAGCAGTGATCCCCGGGGACAGGGCACTCCTGGGACCTTC.

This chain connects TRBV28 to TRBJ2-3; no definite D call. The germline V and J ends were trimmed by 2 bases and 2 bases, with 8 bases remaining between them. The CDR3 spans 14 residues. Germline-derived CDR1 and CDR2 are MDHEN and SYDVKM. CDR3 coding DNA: TGTGCCAGCAGTTTAGACATCAACACAGATACGCAGTATTTT. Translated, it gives CASSLDINTDTQYF.

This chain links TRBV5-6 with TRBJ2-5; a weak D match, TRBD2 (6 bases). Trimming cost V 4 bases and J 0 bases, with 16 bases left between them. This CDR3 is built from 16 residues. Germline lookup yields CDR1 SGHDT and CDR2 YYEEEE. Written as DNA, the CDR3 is TGTGCCAGCAGCGATCAGGGAGGACCTGACCAAGAGACCCAGTACTTC. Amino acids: CASSDQGGPDQETQYF.

The CDR3 spells CASSAFARGISNEQFF. The CDR3 DNA sequence: TGTGCCAGTAGTGCCTTCGCCAGGGGAATCTCCAATGAGCAGTTCTTC. V and J are TRBV19 and TRBJ2-1; D might be TRBD1 (6 bases). V lost 5 bases to trimming and J lost 6 bases, with 20 bases between them. The CDR3 contains 16 residues. The germline V gene encodes CDR1 LNHDA and CDR2 SQIVND (reference sequence).

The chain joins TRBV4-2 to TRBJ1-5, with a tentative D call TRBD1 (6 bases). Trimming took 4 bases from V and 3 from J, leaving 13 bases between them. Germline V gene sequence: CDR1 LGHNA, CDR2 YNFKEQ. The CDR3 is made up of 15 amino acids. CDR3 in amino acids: CASSRDRDTNQPQHF. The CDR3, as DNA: TGTGCCAGCAGCCGGGACCGGGACACCAATCAGCCCCAGCATTTT.

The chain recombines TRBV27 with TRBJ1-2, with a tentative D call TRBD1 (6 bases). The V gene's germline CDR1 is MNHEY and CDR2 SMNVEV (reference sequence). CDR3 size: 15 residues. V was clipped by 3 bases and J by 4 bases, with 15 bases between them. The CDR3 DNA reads TGTGCCAGCAGTTTCATGGGGGGGGCGAGCTATGGCTACACCTTC. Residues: CASSFMGGASYGYTF.

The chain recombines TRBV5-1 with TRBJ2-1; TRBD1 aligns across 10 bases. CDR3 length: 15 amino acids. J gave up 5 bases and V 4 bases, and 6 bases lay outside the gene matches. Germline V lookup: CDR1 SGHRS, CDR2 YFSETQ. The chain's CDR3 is CASSRGGTGDNEQFF. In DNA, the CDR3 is TGCGCCAGCAGCCGGGGGGGGACAGGGGACAATGAGCAGTTCTTC. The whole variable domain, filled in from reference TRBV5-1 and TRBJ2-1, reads KAGVTQTPRYLIKTRGQQVTLSCSPISGHRSVSWYQQTPGQGLQFLFEYFSETQRNKGNFPGRFSGRQFSNSRSEMNVSTLELGDSALYLCASSRGGTGDNEQFFGPGTRLTVL.

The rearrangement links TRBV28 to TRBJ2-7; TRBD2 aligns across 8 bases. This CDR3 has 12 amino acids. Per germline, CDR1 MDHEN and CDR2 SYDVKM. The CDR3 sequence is CASAGGSYEQYF. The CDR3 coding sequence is TGTGCGTCGGCGGGAGGCTCCTACGAGCAGTACTTC. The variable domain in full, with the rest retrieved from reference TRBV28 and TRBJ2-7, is DVKVTQSSRYLVKRTGEKVFLECVQDMDHENMFWYRQDPGLGLRLIYFSYDVKMKEKGDIPEGYSVSREKKERFSLILESASTNQTSMYLCASAGGSYEQYFGPGTRLTVT.

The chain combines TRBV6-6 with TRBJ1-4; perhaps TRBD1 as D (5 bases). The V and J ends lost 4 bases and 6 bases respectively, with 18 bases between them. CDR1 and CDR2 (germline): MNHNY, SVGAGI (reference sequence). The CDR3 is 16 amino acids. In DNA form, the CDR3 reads TGTGCCAGCAGTTCTCAGGGCGCCCCGCGCGATGAAAAACTGTTTTTT. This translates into CASSSQGAPRDEKLFF.

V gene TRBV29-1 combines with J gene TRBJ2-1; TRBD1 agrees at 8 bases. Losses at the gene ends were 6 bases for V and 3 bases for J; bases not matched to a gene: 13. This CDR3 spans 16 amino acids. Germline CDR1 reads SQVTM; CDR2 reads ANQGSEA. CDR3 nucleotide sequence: TGCAGCGTCTTCGAGTTTCAGGGGGCTCACTACAATGAGCAGTTCTTC. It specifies CSVFEFQGAHYNEQFF.